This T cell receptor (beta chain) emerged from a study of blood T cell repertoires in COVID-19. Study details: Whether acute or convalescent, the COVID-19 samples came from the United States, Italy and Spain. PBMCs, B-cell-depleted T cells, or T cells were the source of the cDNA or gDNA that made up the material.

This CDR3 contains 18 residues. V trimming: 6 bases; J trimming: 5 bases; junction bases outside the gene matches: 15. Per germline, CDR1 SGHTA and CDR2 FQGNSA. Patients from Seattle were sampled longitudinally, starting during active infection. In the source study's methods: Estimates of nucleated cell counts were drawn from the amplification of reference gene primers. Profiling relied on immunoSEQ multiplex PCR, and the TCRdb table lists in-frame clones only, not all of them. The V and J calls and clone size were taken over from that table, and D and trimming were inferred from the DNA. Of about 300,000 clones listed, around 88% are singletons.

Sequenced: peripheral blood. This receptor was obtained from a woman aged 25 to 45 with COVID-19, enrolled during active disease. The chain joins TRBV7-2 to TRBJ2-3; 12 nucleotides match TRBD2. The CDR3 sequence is CASRSSGGAGRYEDTQYF. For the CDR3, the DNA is TGTGCCAGCAGGTCTAGCGGGGGGGCCGGTCGGTATGAAGATACGCAGTATTTT.